Given below is one T cell receptor beta chain in context. The data derive from a study of response to subunit inactivated influenza vaccine. Each CDR3 protein gets one entry after TCRdb re-called the RT-PCR reads with MiXCR. The repertoire has 500,000 to 600,000 distinct CDR3 sequences, approximately 10% of them found once; the top ten carry approximately 10%. This same sample was also part of a study on T cells expressing NK-cell markers. From that second work: Making the TCR beta cDNA relied on 5'RACE template switching with UMIs.

The source was PBMCs from blood, collected on the day of vaccination. The sequence was collected from a man in his forties or fifties who received an inactivated influenza vaccine.

As DNA, the CDR3 is TGTGCCAGCAGCTTAGCAGGATGGGTAGGCTACGAGCAGTACTTC. It is translated as CASSLAGWVGYEQYF. The genes are TRBV7-8 and TRBJ2-7; D is unresolved. V was clipped by 0 bases and J by 3 bases, with 12 bases between them. Germline V gene lookup returns CDR1 SGHVS and CDR2 FQNEAQ. This CDR3 spans 15 amino acids.